The 27 T cell receptor beta chains below were found in one sample sequenced in a study of T cells in women clearing cervical HPV infection (dated by TCRdb to 2016 to 2019). The library came from the immunoSEQ multiplex PCR assay. Drawn from immuneACCESS, this table holds only the in-frame rearrangements with V and J called that TCRdb kept. Clones are partly lost; checked studies trace under half to an unresolved V gene and leave the rest unexplained. This sample's table carries around 28,000 clones. 2.5% to 3.5% of the sample lies in the top ten. Sample: blood buffy coat. The receptors stem from a woman between 18 and 70 years old with a cervical HPV16 infection that either progressed to CIN3+ or cleared (not recorded which).

On this clone: The junction departs from germline at one end; a sequencing error may be responsible. The CDR3 end falls 3 residues outside the read, so it is completed with the germline J gene. V gene TRBV18 combines with J gene TRBJ1-2; D is perhaps TRBD1 (6 bases). This CDR3 has 14 amino acids. CDR1 KGHSH and CDR2 LQKENI come from the germline V gene. The CDR3 reads CAGSPRGGGYGYTF. CDR3 DNA (partial): TGTGCCGGCTCACCACGGGGGGGCGGCTATGGC.

On this clone itself: The read gets to within 3 residues of the CDR3 end, and the germline J gene fills in the rest. This chain links TRBV4-1 with TRBJ1-4; 7 bases map to TRBD1. The CDR3 has 14 amino acids. V gave up 4 bases and J gave up 7 bases; unmatched junction bases: 6. Germline assignment: CDR1 MGHRA and CDR2 YSYEKL. CDR3 sequence: CASSPEGDSEKLFF. CDR3 DNA (partial): TGCGCCAGCAGCCCAGAGGGGGACAGTGAAAAA.

Note on this clone: The read halts 3 residues ahead of the CDR3 end, with the missing end drawn from the germline J gene. The chain couples TRBV20-1 to TRBJ2-7, with 10 bases lining up with TRBD2. V dropped 3 bases and J dropped 4; count of bases not matched to a gene: 6. This CDR3 spans 14 amino acids. Germline V lookup: CDR1 DFQATT, CDR2 SNEGSKA (reference sequence). CDR3 sequence: CSASTSGASYEQYF. The sequenced CDR3 bases are TGCAGTGCTAGTACTAGCGGGGCCTCGTACGAG.

Note on this clone: With the read ending 3 residues before the CDR3 end, the germline J gene is used to fill in that end. The chain has TRBV10-3 and TRBJ1-1; D gene ambiguous. Trimming removed 6 bases from V and 2 bases from J, with 7 bases in between. The CDR3 has 12 amino acids. Germline V gene sequence: CDR1 ENHRY, CDR2 SYGVKD. The sequenced part of the CDR3 DNA is TGTGCCATCAGGGAGAGCAACACTGAA. Its protein product is CAIRESNTE. The whole CDR3 protein is CAIRESNTEAFF.

This chain's CDR3 is CASSLFQGVGETQYF. The part of the CDR3 DNA that was read is TGTGCCAGCAGTTTATTCCAGGGAGTTGGCGAGACC. The genes are TRBV12-3 or TRBV12-4 and TRBJ2-5; either TRBD1 or TRBD2 may supply D (5 bases each). The CDR3 end lies 3 residues beyond the end of the read and is filled in from the germline J gene. Deletions cut 2 bases from V and 5 bases from J, with 15 bases between. This CDR3 comprises 15 residues.

Turning to this clone: With the read ending 3 residues before the CDR3 end, the germline J gene is used to fill in that end. The chain recombines TRBV4-2 with TRBJ2-4; 8 nucleotides line up with TRBD2. The ends lost 1 base at V and 5 bases at J; junction bases unmatched: 7. The CDR3 spans 16 residues. Germline V CDR1 and CDR2: LGHNA, YNFKEQ. The CDR3 loop reads CASSQARGGGENIQYF. The CDR3 DNA, read in part, is TGTGCCAGCAGCCAAGCACGGGGGGGCGGAGAAAACATT.

Comment on this clone: The read comes to an end 3 residues before the CDR3 does, leaving the germline J gene to fill in the end. This rearrangement joins TRBV20-1 to TRBJ2-5; 10 bases map to TRBD2. The germline V gene encodes CDR1 DFQATT and CDR2 SNEGSKA (reference sequence). This CDR3 is built from 14 residues. Unmatched junction bases numbered 7, after V lost 2 bases and J lost 7 bases. The CDR3 sequence is CSARYSGGPGTQYF. CDR3 DNA (partial): TGCAGTGCTAGATATAGCGGGGGGCCAGGGACC.

Notes on this clone: The sequenced fragment ends 3 residues before the CDR3 boundary, so the rest is inferred from the germline J gene. The V call is TRBV29-1, the J call TRBJ2-5, with 10 nucleotides matching TRBD1. Germline V gene data show CDR1 as SQVTM and CDR2 as ANQGSEA. V was clipped by 3 bases and J by 5 bases; unmatched bases: 9. This CDR3 has 15 amino acids. The CDR3 DNA, read in part, is TGCAGCGTTGATGCGGGGACAGGGGATAGGGAGACC. Protein sequence: CSVDAGTGDRET. The CDR3 in full is CSVDAGTGDRETQYF.

In regard to this clone: The sequenced fragment ends 3 residues before the CDR3 boundary, so the rest is inferred from the germline J gene. This chain connects TRBV12-5 to TRBJ2-5, with 7 bases matching TRBD1. The CDR3 has 15 amino acids. V was pared by 2 bases and J by 3 bases, with 6 bases of the junction left unmatched. The germline CDR1 and CDR2 sequences are LGHNT and FRNRAP. CDR3 bases read: TGTGCTAGTGGTTTGCGGGCAGGGGGAAAAGAGACC. This encodes CASGLRAGGKET. The entire CDR3 reads CASGLRAGGKETQYF.

Concerning this clone itself: The CDR3 extends 3 residues past the end of the read, so its final part is completed from the germline J gene. This rearrangement joins TRBV7-9 to TRBJ1-4, with D possibly being TRBD1 (5 bases). This CDR3 contains 14 residues. V was clipped by 3 bases and J by 6 bases, with 11 bases between them. Germline V gene data show CDR1 as SEHNR and CDR2 as FQNEAQ (reference sequence). The CDR3 here is CASSFTQGDEKLFF. The DNA read from the CDR3 is TGTGCCAGCAGCTTTACCCAGGGAGATGAAAAA.

About this clone: From the germline J gene comes the end of the CDR3, since the read stops 3 residues before it. The chain uses TRBV13 and TRBJ1-1, with a possible D match to TRBD1 (6 bases). The V and J ends lost 5 bases and 0 bases respectively, with 16 bases between them. Germline V gene lookup returns CDR1 PRHDT and CDR2 FYEKMQ (reference sequence). The CDR3 loop spans 16 amino acids. CDR3 DNA, as far as it was read: TGTGCCAGCAGCCAAAAGAGGACAGCAATGAACACTGAA. It translates to CASSQKRTAMNTE. The whole CDR3 reads CASSQKRTAMNTEAFF.

With regard to this clone: The CDR3 end lies 3 residues beyond the end of the read and is filled in from the germline J gene. This chain uses TRBV18 with TRBJ1-2; TRBD1 matches at 7 bases. CDR1 KGHSH and CDR2 LQKENI come from the germline V gene. The CDR3 covers 15 residues. The sequenced CDR3 bases are TGTGCCAGCTCACCAAGACAGGGTAGCTCCTACGAC. It specifies CASSPRQGSSYD. The entire CDR3 reads CASSPRQGSSYDYTF.

Points on this clone: The read ends 3 residues early relative to the CDR3; the germline J gene fills the gap. The chain couples TRBV6-1 to TRBJ1-1; TRBD1 is a possible D gene (5 bases). The CDR3 spans 14 residues. V was cut by 3 bases and J by 1 base, with 9 bases left in between. CDR1 and CDR2 from the germline V gene are MNHNS and SASEGT. CDR3: CASSENRKNTEAFF. CDR3 DNA (partial): TGTGCCAGCAGTGAGAACAGGAAGAACACTGAA.

As regards this clone: The sequence runs out 3 residues before the end of the CDR3; the remainder is reconstructed from the germline J gene. This chain uses TRBV9 with TRBJ2-1, with D perhaps TRBD2 (7 bases). The CDR3 spans 16 residues. Trimming took off 4 bases at V and 9 bases at J, with 23 bases between the two ends. Germline CDR1 reads SGDLS; CDR2 reads YYNGEE. The chain's CDR3 is CASSLLRGGPVGEQFF. The sequenced CDR3 bases are TGTGCCAGCAGCCTATTAAGGGGGGGGCCCGTCGGTGAG.

For this clone: Sequencing ends 3 residues short of the CDR3 end; the germline J gene provides the rest. The V and J genes are TRBV7-2 and TRBJ2-3; possibly TRBD2 for D (5 bases). With 5 bases removed from V and 1 base from J, the gap between germline ends came to 7 bases. The CDR3 is 13 amino acids. In germline, CDR1 is SGHTA, CDR2 FQGNSA. CDR3 bases read: TGTGCCAGCAGCATCGGGGGCACAGATACG. Protein product: CASSIGGTDT. The complete CDR3 protein is CASSIGGTDTQYF.

The covered CDR3 bases are TGTGCCAGCAGCCCCTCCCGGACAGGGTCTGGC. Amino acid sequence: CASSPSRTGSG. The complete CDR3 reads CASSPSRTGSGYTF. This sequence joins TRBV7-8 and TRBJ1-2, with 8 bases matching TRBD1. The CDR3 extends 3 residues past the end of the read, so its final part is completed from the germline J gene. The germline gives CDR1 SGHVS, CDR2 FQNEAQ. CDR3 size: 14 residues. Trimming at V came to 5 bases and at J to 7 bases, leaving 9 bases not matched to a gene.

A word on this clone: The read is 3 residues too short to cover the CDR3 end, so that end is filled in from the germline J gene. V gene TRBV19 combines with J gene TRBJ2-7; TRBD2 aligns across 7 bases. Germline CDR1 LNHDA, CDR2 SQIVND (reference sequence). CDR3 length equals 15 residues. Germline trimming cut 3 bases from V and 2 bases from J; bases unmatched to any gene: 7. CDR3 DNA, as far as it was read: TGTGCCAGTAGTATTCTGGGCGGGGGAACCTACGAG. Translated, it gives CASSILGGGTYE. The entire CDR3 protein is CASSILGGGTYEQYF.

With respect to this clone: The read ends 3 residues before the CDR3 terminus; that terminus is restored from the germline J gene. The chain employs TRBV18 and TRBJ2-3; 7 bases map to TRBD1. Losses at the gene ends were 3 bases for V and 0 bases for J; bases not matched to a gene: 3. The CDR3 extends over 15 amino acids. Germline V gene sequence: CDR1 KGHSH, CDR2 LQKENI. The CDR3 bases that were read are TGTGCCAGCTCACCCGGGACAGCGAGCACAGATACG. Its translation: CASSPGTASTDT. The full CDR3 sequence reads CASSPGTASTDTQYF.

About this clone: The CDR3 is cut off 3 residues early in the read; its end comes from the germline J gene. V and J are TRBV7-2 and TRBJ1-1; no reliable D call. Germline values: CDR1 SGHTA, CDR2 FQGNSA. Trimming stripped 2 bases from V and 7 bases from J, with 5 bases between. This CDR3 has 11 residues. Here the CDR3 reads CASSLLVEAFF. Partial CDR3 DNA: TGTGCCAGCAGCTTACTTGTTGAA.

Turning to this clone: The read comes to an end 3 residues before the CDR3 does, leaving the germline J gene to fill in the end. J is TRBJ1-2 and V is TRBV7-2, with no clear D. The length of the CDR3 is 14 residues. The germline V gene encodes CDR1 SGHTA and CDR2 FQGNSA. CDR3 DNA, as far as it was read: TGTGCCAGCAGCTTAGGTCTCCTCTCCTACGAC. It yields the protein CASSLGLLSYD. The CDR3 as a whole reads CASSLGLLSYDYTF.

As for this clone: A read error may account for a junction end that differs from germline. The sequenced fragment ends 3 residues before the CDR3 boundary, so the rest is inferred from the germline J gene. This same CDR3 is encoded by further DNA sequences in the sample. The chain employs TRBV7-9 and TRBJ1-3, with a tentative D call TRBD1 (5 bases). CDR1 SEHNR and CDR2 FQNEAQ come from the germline V gene (reference sequence). This CDR3 has 15 residues. The part of the CDR3 DNA that was read is TGTGCCAGCAGCTTTTGGGACTTCTCTGGAAACACG. Protein sequence: CASSFWDFSGNT. The entire CDR3 reads CASSFWDFSGNTIYF.

CDR3: CSASWLDSYEQYF. The covered CDR3 bases are TGCAGTGCTTCTTGGCTGGACAGCTACGAG. The chain uses TRBV20-1 and TRBJ2-7; possible D gene TRBD1, 6 bases. From the germline J gene comes the end of the CDR3, since the read stops 3 residues before it. V was shortened by 5 bases and J by 3 bases, with 14 bases between the two germline ends. This CDR3 spans 13 amino acids. Per germline, CDR1 DFQATT and CDR2 SNEGSKA (reference sequence).

In regard to this clone: The CDR3 goes on 3 residues after the read ends, and that part is filled in from the germline J gene. This chain joins TRBV20-1 and TRBJ2-7, with 9 bases aligning to TRBD1. With 4 bases clipped from V and 3 bases from J, the junction kept 10 bases outside the gene matches. Germline CDR1 reads DFQATT; CDR2 reads SNEGSKA (reference sequence). The length of the CDR3 is 15 residues. The CDR3 is CSATHAGTGNYEQYF. CDR3 DNA (partial): TGCAGTGCTACCCACGCCGGGACAGGGAACTACGAG.

In regard to this clone: The DNA ends 3 residues before the CDR3 does, and the rest of the CDR3 is filled in from the germline J gene. V is TRBV7-2 and J is TRBJ2-7, with TRBD2 matching over 9 bases. CDR1 and CDR2 (germline): SGHTA, FQGNSA. The CDR3 sequence is 15 residues long. J gave up 3 bases and V 3 bases, and 6 bases lay outside the gene matches. The CDR3 is CASSFLAGKLYEQYF. The sequenced CDR3 bases are TGTGCCAGCAGCTTTCTAGCGGGGAAACTCTACGAG.

With regard to this clone: Read data end 3 residues before the CDR3 end; the end is taken from the germline J gene. The chain couples TRBV18 to TRBJ2-1; 7 nucleotides line up with TRBD1. The germline CDR1 and CDR2 sequences are KGHSH and LQKENI. With V trimmed by 6 bases and J by 7 bases, 9 bases remained unmatched. The CDR3 loop spans 14 amino acids. The part of the CDR3 DNA that was read is TGTGCCAGCTCCCCGGGACAGACTGAAAATGAG. Its protein product is CASSPGQTENE. The full CDR3 reads CASSPGQTENEQFF.

In regard to this clone: Read coverage stops 3 residues before the CDR3 terminus; the germline J gene supplies the remainder. The V and J genes are TRBV5-3 and TRBJ2-7; 13 nucleotides agree with TRBD2. TRBV5-3 is treated as an ORF (open reading frame) with a function not yet certain. V was clipped by 3 bases and J by 2 bases; unmatched bases: 8. CDR3 length equals 17 residues. CDR3 protein: CARSSGLAGDGTYEQYF. The sequenced CDR3 bases are TGTGCCAGAAGCTCCGGACTAGCGGGGGATGGGACCTACGAG.

Details on this clone: The DNA ends 3 residues before the CDR3 does, and the rest of the CDR3 is filled in from the germline J gene. The chain employs TRBV11-2 and TRBJ2-5, with 8 bases fitting TRBD1. Trimming took 5 bases from V and 6 from J; bases not matched to a gene: 11. The CDR3 is 15 amino acids. Germline-derived CDR1 and CDR2 are SGHAT and FQNNGV. The CDR3 loop reads CASSTGGGQGKTQYF. The sequenced CDR3 bases are TGTGCCAGCAGCACTGGGGGTGGACAGGGCAAGACC.